One and the same sample provided the 18 T cell receptor beta chains below, sequenced in a study of cytomegalovirus exposure and HLA in healthy donors. Clones were sequenced by immunoSEQ multiplex PCR, and TCRdb holds only the in-frame ones, with some missing. The sample records 90,000 to 110,000 clones, 88% being singletons. Sequenced input: PBMCs. Receptor source: a woman aged 18-29 years in good health and CMV-seronegative.

This clone has a handful of counts. The chain is built from TRBV7-9 and TRBJ1-2; D perhaps matches TRBD1 (5 bases). In germline, CDR1 is SEHNR, CDR2 FQNEAQ (reference sequence). The CDR3 totals 12 residues. The V and J ends lost 6 bases and 5 bases respectively, with 10 bases between them. The CDR3 loop reads CASSGGGYGYTF. CDR3 in DNA: TGTGCCAGCAGTGGCGGGGGGTATGGCTACACCTTC. The complete variable domain, with remaining parts taken from reference TRBV7-9 and TRBJ1-2, reads DTGVSQNPRHKITKRGQNVTFRCDPISEHNRLYWYRQTLGQGPEFLTYFQNEAQLEKSRLLSDRFSAERPKGSFSTLEIQRTEQGDSAMYLCASSGGGYGYTFGSGTRLTVV.

This sequence joins TRBV4-1 and TRBJ2-7, with D maybe TRBD1 (6 bases). CDR1 MGHRA and CDR2 YSYEKL come from the germline V gene. The CDR3 extends over 13 amino acids. Trimming pared 5 bases from V and 0 bases from J, leaving 8 bases between. The CDR3 region has the DNA TGCGCCAGCAGCACAGGGCCCTCCTACGAGCAGTACTTC. Translated: CASSTGPSYEQYF.

CDR3 region: CASSRTDRSYEQYF. In DNA, the CDR3 is TGTGCCAGCAGCCGTACGGACAGGTCTTACGAGCAGTACTTC. The chain employs TRBV7-9 and TRBJ2-7, with 7 bases that match TRBD1. The V and J ends lost 5 bases and 4 bases, in that order; junction bases with no gene match: 8. This CDR3 spans 14 amino acids. CDR1 is SEHNR, CDR2 FQNEAQ, per germline (reference sequence).

This clone appeared a single time. The chain joins TRBV27 to TRBJ2-1; 8 bases map to TRBD2. The CDR3 sequence is 16 residues long. Trimming took 3 bases from V and 7 from J; bases not matched to a gene: 11. Germline CDR1 reads MNHEY; CDR2 reads SMNVEV (reference sequence). CDR3 coding DNA: TGTGCCAGCAGTTTTACAGGAGCGGCTAGCGGGAATGAGCAGTTCTTC. Its protein product is CASSFTGAASGNEQFF.

The chain combines TRBV6-4 with TRBJ2-3; D is ambiguous. The CDR3 length is 14 residues. V lost 0 bases and J 3 bases, leaving 7 bases between the germline ends. Germline V gene lookup returns CDR1 MRHNA and CDR2 SNTAGT. CDR3 residues: CASSDSTETDTQYF. Written as DNA, the CDR3 is TGTGCCAGCAGTGACTCGACGGAGACAGATACGCAGTATTTT.

A few counts support this clone. The genes are TRBV30 and TRBJ2-7; D possibly corresponds to TRBD2 (6 bases). V was trimmed by 1 base and J by 2 bases, leaving 9 bases between them. The CDR3 consists of 13 residues. Germline V gene lookup returns CDR1 GTSNPN and CDR2 SVGIG (reference sequence). The CDR3 sequence: CAWSEVAAYEQYF. Written as DNA, the CDR3 is TGTGCCTGGAGTGAAGTAGCGGCCTACGAGCAGTACTTC.

The table lists this clone with a count of one. V and J are TRBV19 and TRBJ2-7; D possibly corresponds to TRBD1 (5 bases). The CDR3 covers 19 residues. V shed 4 bases and J shed 0 bases, with 25 bases lying between them. Germline V CDR1 and CDR2: LNHDA, SQIVND (reference sequence). The DNA of the CDR3 is TGTGCCAGTAGTAGCCCTCTCGCGGACACCGATATCAGCTCCTACGAGCAGTACTTC. It is translated as CASSSPLADTDISSYEQYF.

The V gene is TRBV4-3, the J gene TRBJ2-3; D is uncertain. Germline loops: CDR1 LGHNA, CDR2 YSLEER. V shed 3 bases and J shed 5 bases, with 9 bases lying between them. The length of the CDR3 is 13 residues. DNA for the CDR3: TGCGCCAGCAGCCAGGAAGCTAGAGATACGCAGTATTTT. Amino acids: CASSQEARDTQYF.

CDR3 sequence: CASSSEAGGPKTQYF. DNA for the CDR3: TGTGCCAGCAGCTCAGAAGCGGGGGGGCCGAAGACCCAGTACTTC. J is TRBJ2-5 and V is TRBV11-3; 10 bases map to TRBD2. J lost 6 bases, V lost 4 bases, and 8 bases had no gene match. Germline CDR1 and CDR2: SGHNT and YENEEA. The CDR3 is 15 amino acids.

V is TRBV30 and J is TRBJ2-7; TRBD1 is a possible D gene (6 bases). This CDR3 is 11 amino acids long. Germline V gives CDR1 GTSNPN, CDR2 SVGIG (reference sequence). V gave up 5 bases and J gave up 13 bases, with 18 bases separating them. CDR3 bases: TGTGCCTGGGGGGGCGGACACCTCGCATACTTC. Amino acids: CAWGGGHLAYF.

This sequence joins TRBV7-2 and TRBJ2-3; TRBD2 aligns across 14 bases. CDR1 SGHTA and CDR2 FQGNSA come from the germline V gene. The CDR3 runs to 18 residues. The junction had 8 bases not matched to a gene; V was cut back by 2 bases and J by 4 bases. CDR3 in amino acids: CASSLSGTSGSSSDTQYF. In DNA form, the CDR3 reads TGTGCCAGCAGCTTAAGCGGGACTAGCGGGAGTTCATCAGATACGCAGTATTTT.

The chain has TRBV6-5 and TRBJ2-7; 13 bases are shared with TRBD2. The CDR3 is 15 residues long. Germline values: CDR1 MNHEY, CDR2 SVGAGI. After removal of 5 bases from V and 3 bases from J, the junction contained 4 bases not matched to a gene. CDR3 amino acids: CASSPGTSGIYEQYF. The CDR3 nucleotides are TGTGCCAGCAGTCCCGGGACTAGCGGGATCTACGAGCAGTACTTC.

The genes are TRBV25-1 and TRBJ1-3, with D possibly matching TRBD1 (6 bases). There are 15 residues in the CDR3. The germline gives CDR1 MGHDK, CDR2 SYGVNS. The ends were cut back, 0 bases at V and 3 bases at J, with 9 bases in the middle. This CDR3 reads CASSEYAGVGNTIYF. The CDR3 nucleotides read TGTGCCAGCAGTGAATACGCAGGGGTTGGAAACACCATATATTTT.

V gene TRBV27 combines with J gene TRBJ2-7, with 7 bases aligning to TRBD1. V trimming: 2 bases; J trimming: 6 bases; junction bases outside the gene matches: 7. The CDR3 is 14 residues long. Germline-derived CDR1 and CDR2 are MNHEY and SMNVEV (reference sequence). The CDR3 bases are TGTGCCAGCAGTTTAAAAGGGGGCAGGGGCGAGCAGTACTTC. Translating gives CASSLKGGRGEQYF.

The chain has TRBV5-1 and TRBJ2-1, with TRBD2 matching over 13 bases. Germline CDR1 is SGHRS and CDR2 is YFSETQ. The CDR3 covers 15 residues. Unmatched junction bases numbered 2, after V lost 0 bases and J lost 8 bases. The CDR3 DNA follows: TGCGCCAGCAGCTTGGCAACTAGCGGGAGGGATGAGCAGTTCTTC. Translated, it gives CASSLATSGRDEQFF.

The chain recombines TRBV6-9 with TRBJ1-5, with 10 bases aligning to TRBD1. The ends lost 7 bases at V and 3 bases at J; junction bases unmatched: 9. Germline V gene data show CDR1 as MNHGY and CDR2 as SVAAGI. This CDR3 has 16 residues. The CDR3 spells CASISGQGLDNQPQHF. CDR3 DNA: TGTGCCAGCATCTCGGGACAGGGGCTTGACAATCAGCCCCAGCATTTT.

The CDR3 protein is CASSEGDTEAFF. The DNA for the CDR3 is TGTGCCAGCAGTGAGGGAGACACTGAAGCTTTCTTT. This chain joins TRBV2 and TRBJ1-1; no reliable D call. This CDR3 comprises 12 residues. CDR1 and CDR2 from the germline V gene are SNHLY and FYNNEI. V was shortened by 3 bases and J by 3 bases, with 5 bases between the two germline ends. The whole variable domain, filled in from reference TRBV2 and TRBJ1-1, reads EPEVTQTPSHQVTQMGQEVILRCVPISNHLYFYWYRQILGQKVEFLVSFYNNEISEKSEIFDDQFSVERPDGSNFTLKIRSTKLEDSAMYFCASSEGDTEAFFGQGTRLTVV.

V and J are TRBV9 and TRBJ2-5; 9 positions match TRBD2. V was clipped by 0 bases and J by 7 bases; unmatched bases: 7. This CDR3 spans 15 amino acids. Germline V gene sequence: CDR1 SGDLS, CDR2 YYNGEE. The CDR3 here is CASSVVGTSIGTQYF. The CDR3, as DNA: TGTGCCAGCAGCGTAGTGGGGACTAGCATTGGGACCCAGTACTTC.